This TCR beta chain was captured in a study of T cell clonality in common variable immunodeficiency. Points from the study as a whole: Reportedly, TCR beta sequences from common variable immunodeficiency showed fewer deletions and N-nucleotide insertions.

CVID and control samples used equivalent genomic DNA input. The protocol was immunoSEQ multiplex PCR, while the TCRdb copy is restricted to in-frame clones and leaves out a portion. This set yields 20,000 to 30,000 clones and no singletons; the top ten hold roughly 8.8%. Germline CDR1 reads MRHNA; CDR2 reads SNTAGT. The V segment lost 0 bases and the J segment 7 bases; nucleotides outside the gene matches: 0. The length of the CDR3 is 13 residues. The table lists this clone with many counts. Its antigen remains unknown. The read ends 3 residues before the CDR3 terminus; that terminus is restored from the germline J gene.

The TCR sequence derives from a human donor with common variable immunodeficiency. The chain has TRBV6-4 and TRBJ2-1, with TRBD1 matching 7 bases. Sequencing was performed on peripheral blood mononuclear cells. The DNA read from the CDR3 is TGTGCCAGCAGTGACTCGGACAGGAATGAG. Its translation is CASSDSDRNE. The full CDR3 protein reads CASSDSDRNEQFF.